One sample yielded the 2 T cell receptor beta chains listed below, sequenced in a study of OX40 agonist ivuxolimab in advanced cancers. Sequencing was performed with immunoSEQ multiplex PCR; in TCRdb, only in-frame clones are kept and a portion is missing. The data show tens of thousands of clones, with approximately 90% seen just once and approximately 0.38% held by the top ten. Sequenced material: CD4+ or CD8+ T cells sorted from blood, taken in a trial of the OX40 agonist ivuxolimab. The receptors come from an adult with an advanced solid tumor such as melanoma, head and neck, liver or kidney cancer.

The chain links TRBV30 to TRBJ2-7, with D unclear. CDR1 is GTSNPN, CDR2 SVGIG, per germline (reference sequence). Trimming took 4 bases from V and 1 from J, leaving 14 bases between them. There are 14 residues in the CDR3. The CDR3 is CAWTKRAESYEQYF. The CDR3 region has the DNA TGTGCCTGGACGAAACGGGCAGAGTCCTACGAGCAGTACTTC. Supplemented by reference TRBV30 and TRBJ2-7, the full variable domain reads SQTIHQWPATLVQPVGSPLSLECTVEGTSNPNLYWYRQAAGRGLQLLFYSVGIGQISSEVPQNLSASRPQDRQFILSSKKLLLSDSGFYLCAWTKRAESYEQYFGPGTRLTVT.

The chain joins TRBV25-1 to TRBJ1-2; D call uncertain. Looked up from germline, CDR1 is MGHDK and CDR2 is SYGVNS. V gave up 2 bases and J gave up 4 bases, with 8 bases separating them. The CDR3 extends over 13 amino acids. The CDR3 nucleotides read TGTGCCAGCAGTGAAAGGACTGGCTATGGCTACACCTTC. This gives the protein CASSERTGYGYTF.